This TCR beta chain was sequenced in a study of T cell repertoires in cytomegalovirus infection. Study context: Matching HLA type, along with CMV infection, was indicated by public TCR beta signatures. Study-wide points: Cumulative frequency of public TCR beta families picked out carriers of CMV plus the relevant HLA.

In the case of this clonotype: Its antigen is unknown.

Germline assignment: CDR1 SGHVS and CDR2 FQNEAQ. This CDR3 contains 15 residues. Trimming cost V 1 base and J 1 base, with 8 bases left between them. MiXCR was run by TCRdb on the reads, yielding one entry per CDR3 protein. Found here are about 110,000 distinct CDR3 sequences, over 9.5% of them singletons; the top ten hold 31%. The sample consisted of PBMCs, sequenced either directly or after in vitro stimulation (not recorded which). This TCR was recovered from a human donor in good health (CMV status not recorded). Some clones in this sample may be carry-over from other donors' samples. This chain links TRBV7-8 with TRBJ1-5; D gene unclear. DNA for the CDR3: TGTGCCAGCAGCTTAGTAACCGGGAGCAATCAGCCCCAGCATTTT. This sequence encodes CASSLVTGSNQPQHF.